A selection of T cell receptor beta chains follows, all from one sample in a study of Graves' ophthalmopathy and Graves' hyperthyroidism. MiXCR, applied by TCRdb to the multiplex PCR reads, yields one record per CDR3 protein. This sample yields fewer than 350,000 distinct CDR3 sequences, of which roughly a sixth are seen a single time; 9% to 15% belongs to the top ten. The sample consisted of peripheral blood. These receptors all stem from an adult man with Graves' ophthalmopathy. Both conserved end residues are part of each CDR3. A D gene is named only where the DNA matches it firmly. Only some rows state a clone size, as once, few, many or a class for expanded clones.

clone size	J gene	D gene	V gene	CDR3 protein	CDR3 DNA
.	TRBJ2-7	TRBD1	TRBV28	CASSSTGTETYEQYF	TGTGCCAGCAGTTCTACCGGGACAGAAACCTACGAGCAGTACTTC
many	TRBJ2-7	TRBD2	TRBV10-2	CASSGGDSGVGEQYF	TGCGCCAGCAGTGGGGGGGATAGCGGGGTAGGCGAGCAGTACTTC
.	TRBJ2-4	.	TRBV6-1	CASSEGTQGIQYF	TGTGCCAGCAGTGAAGGGACGCAAGGCATTCAGTACTTC
many	TRBJ2-7	.	TRBV28	CASSFKGYSGEQYF	TGTGCCAGCAGTTTTAAAGGGTATAGCGGCGAGCAGTACTTC
many	TRBJ1-5	.	TRBV6-5	CASSYGQPYSNQPQHF	TGTGCCAGCAGTTACGGTCAACCGTATAGCAATCAGCCCCAGCATTTT
many	TRBJ2-5	TRBD1	TRBV10-3	CAIRSGTGEETQYF	TGTGCCATCAGATCCGGGACAGGGGAAGAGACCCAGTACTTC
.	TRBJ2-7	TRBD1	TRBV24-1	CASHPGQGGIYEQYF	TGTGCCAGCCACCCCGGACAGGGGGGAATTTACGAGCAGTACTTC
many	TRBJ1-2	.	TRBV29-1	CSVDRTADYGYTF	TGCAGCGTCGATCGGACAGCTGATTATGGCTACACCTTC
.	TRBJ1-2	.	TRBV5-1	CASSLEAIGSDSYTF	TGCGCCAGCAGCTTGGAAGCAATAGGGTCGGATAGCTACACCTTC
few	TRBJ1-6	.	TRBV5-6	CASTGDNSPLHF	TGTGCCAGCACTGGCGATAATTCACCCCTCCACTTT
.	TRBJ2-5	TRBD2	TRBV6-1	CASSRGLAGSRKTQYF	TGTGCCAGCTCACGCGGACTAGCGGGATCTCGAAAGACCCAGTACTTC
many	TRBJ2-7	TRBD1	TRBV6-2/TRBV6-3	CASSYGPGQGAIKQYF	TGTGCCAGCAGTTACGGACCGGGACAGGGGGCGATTAAGCAGTACTTC
many	TRBJ2-2	.	TRBV27	CASSSTDRRNTGELFF	TGTGCCAGCAGTTCCACCGACAGGAGAAACACCGGGGAGCTGTTTTTT
.	TRBJ2-4	TRBD2	TRBV7-2	CASSLGLAGGRNIQYF	TGTGCCAGCAGCTTAGGGCTAGCGGGGGGGCGGAACATTCAGTACTTC
many	TRBJ1-3	.	TRBV25-1	CASSDLRYRNTIYF	TGTGCCAGCAGTGATTTGAGGTATCGAAACACCATATATTTT
many	TRBJ1-1	.	TRBV4-1	CASSQGDNRNTEAFF	TGCGCCAGCAGCCAAGGAGACAACCGAAACACTGAAGCTTTCTTT
.	TRBJ1-3	.	TRBV9	CASSVEQGENTIYF	TGTGCCAGCAGCGTAGAACAGGGCGAAAACACCATATATTTT
many	TRBJ1-2	TRBD1	TRBV6-1	CATVGQGGWGYTF	TGTGCCACCGTGGGACAGGGGGGTTGGGGCTACACCTTC
.	TRBJ1-1	.	TRBV4-1	CASSSFRGGTEAFF	TGCGCCAGCAGCTCATTTAGGGGGGGCACTGAAGCTTTCTTT
many	TRBJ1-5	TRBD1	TRBV20-1	CSAAHRGPHSNQPQHF	TGCAGTGCTGCACACAGGGGCCCTCATAGCAATCAGCCCCAGCATTTT
many	TRBJ2-7	.	TRBV19	CASSSISQSYEQYF	TGTGCCAGTAGTTCGATCTCCCAGTCCTACGAGCAGTACTTC
many	TRBJ1-6	.	TRBV9	CASSVGLSSYNSPLHF	TGTGCCAGCAGCGTAGGCCTGAGCTCCTATAATTCACCCCTCCACTTT